This T cell receptor beta chain was retrieved from a study of T cell repertoires in cytomegalovirus infection. Study-wide background: Public signatures in TCR beta pointed to CMV infection and matching HLA type.

V was shortened by 8 bases and J by 9 bases, with 20 bases between the two germline ends. The CDR3 extends over 14 amino acids. This clonotype has only a few counts. One entry per CDR3 protein, called by TCRdb with MiXCR from the reads. The data contain approximately 200,000 distinct CDR3 sequences, 28% of them singletons. V gene TRBV12-3 or TRBV12-4 combines with J gene TRBJ2-1, with D perhaps matching TRBD2 (7 bases). Material: PBMCs. This clonotype was sampled from a human donor in good health (CMV status not recorded). Some clones in this sample may be carry-over from other donors' samples. DNA for the CDR3: TGTGCCAGCGGGGGGGGGCTAGCTACGGGTGAGCAGTTCTTC. Translation gives CASGGGLATGEQFF.